The source of this TCR beta chain is a study of cytomegalovirus exposure and HLA in healthy donors. The repertoire was sequenced with immunoSEQ multiplex PCR; TCRdb's copy has only in-frame clones and lacks some. The sample holds 150,000 or so clones, 89% seen once. V lost 2 bases and J lost 6; bases outside the gene matches: 3. Germline assignment: CDR1 SEHNR and CDR2 FQNEAQ (reference sequence). This CDR3 has 14 residues. Sequenced: PBMCs. The chain is built from TRBV7-9 and TRBJ1-2; 10 bases fit TRBD1. The receptor's source is a young woman in good health and CMV-seronegative. The CDR3 loop is CASSLTGQGNGYTF. For the CDR3, the DNA is TGTGCCAGCAGCTTAACGGGACAGGGGAATGGCTACACCTTC. The full variable domain, rest sourced from reference TRBV7-9 and TRBJ1-2, is DTGVSQNPRHKITKRGQNVTFRCDPISEHNRLYWYRQTLGQGPEFLTYFQNEAQLEKSRLLSDRFSAERPKGSFSTLEIQRTEQGDSAMYLCASSLTGQGNGYTFGSGTRLTVV.